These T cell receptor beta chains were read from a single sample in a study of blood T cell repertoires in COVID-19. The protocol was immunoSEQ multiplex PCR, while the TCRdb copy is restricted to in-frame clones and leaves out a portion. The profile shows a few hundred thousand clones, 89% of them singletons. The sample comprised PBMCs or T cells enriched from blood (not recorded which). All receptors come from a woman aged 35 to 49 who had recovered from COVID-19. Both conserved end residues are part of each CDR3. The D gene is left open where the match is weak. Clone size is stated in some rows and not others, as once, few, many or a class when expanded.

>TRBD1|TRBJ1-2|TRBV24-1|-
CATSDPYGGGEGYTF
TGTGCCACCAGTGACCCCTACGGAGGGGGCGAAGGCTACACCTTC
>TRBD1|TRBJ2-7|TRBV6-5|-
CASSPGTESYEQYF
TGTGCCAGCAGTCCCGGGACAGAGTCCTACGAGCAGTACTTC
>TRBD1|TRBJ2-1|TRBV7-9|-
CASSLLEGGHNEQFF
TGTGCCAGCAGCTTATTGGAAGGGGGCCACAATGAGCAGTTCTTC
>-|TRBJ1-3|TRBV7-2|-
CASSPNLAGNTIYF
TGTGCCAGCAGCCCGAACTTGGCTGGAAACACCATATATTTT
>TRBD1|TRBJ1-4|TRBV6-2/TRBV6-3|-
CASSYAGGDEKLFF
TGTGCCAGCAGTTACGCAGGGGGTGATGAAAAACTGTTTTTT
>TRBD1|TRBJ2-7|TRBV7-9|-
CASSLDRGLNYEQYF
TGTGCCAGCAGCTTGGACAGGGGGCTGAACTACGAGCAGTACTTC
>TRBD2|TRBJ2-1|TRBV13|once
CASSGLADSYNEQFF
TGTGCCAGCAGTGGACTAGCGGACTCCTACAATGAGCAGTTCTTC
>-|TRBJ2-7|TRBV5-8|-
CASSLAYEQYF
TGTGCCAGCAGCCTAGCCTACGAGCAGTACTTC
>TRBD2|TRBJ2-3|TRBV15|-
CATSRLTSGGYTDTQYF
TGTGCCACCAGCAGATTAACTAGCGGGGGATACACAGATACGCAGTATTTT
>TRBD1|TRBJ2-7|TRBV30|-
CAWSGTGRSYEQYF
TGTGCCTGGAGTGGGACAGGGAGATCCTACGAGCAGTACTTC
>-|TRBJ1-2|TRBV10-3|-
CAISEQADAYGYTF
TGTGCCATCAGTGAACAGGCCGATGCCTATGGCTACACCTTC
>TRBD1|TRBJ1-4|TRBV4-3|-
CASSQDISRDRGNEKLFF
TGCGCCAGCAGCCAAGATATTTCGCGGGACAGGGGGAATGAAAAACTGTTTTTT
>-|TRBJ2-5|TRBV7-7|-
CASSPNPDSQETQYF
TGTGCTAGCAGCCCAAACCCCGACTCCCAAGAGACCCAGTACTTC
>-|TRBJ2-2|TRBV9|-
CASSVGGSGELFF
TGTGCCAGCAGCGTAGGCGGTTCTGGGGAGCTGTTTTTT
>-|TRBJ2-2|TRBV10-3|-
CAISEPPTGELFF
TGTGCCATCAGTGAGCCTCCCACCGGGGAGCTGTTTTTT
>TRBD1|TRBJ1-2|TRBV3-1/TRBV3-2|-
CASSLGQPNYGYTF
TGTGCCAGCAGCCTGGGACAGCCTAACTATGGCTACACCTTC
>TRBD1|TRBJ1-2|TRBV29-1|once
CSVELNRGQGYTF
TGCAGCGTTGAACTTAACAGGGGGCAGGGCTACACCTTC
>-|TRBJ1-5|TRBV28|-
CASSSGGAGNQPQHF
TGTGCCAGCAGCTCTGGGGGGGCGGGAAATCAGCCCCAGCATTTT
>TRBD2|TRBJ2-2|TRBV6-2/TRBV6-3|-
CASSYLIGAGGPGGELFF
TGTGCCAGCAGTTACCTAATCGGAGCGGGAGGGCCCGGCGGGGAGCTGTTTTTT
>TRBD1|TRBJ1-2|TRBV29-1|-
CSVEDGQGEPYGYTF
TGCAGCGTTGAAGATGGGCAGGGGGAGCCCTATGGCTACACCTTC
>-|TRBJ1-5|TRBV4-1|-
CASSQRTDSNQPQHF
TGCGCCAGCAGCCAAAGAACTGATAGCAATCAGCCCCAGCATTTT
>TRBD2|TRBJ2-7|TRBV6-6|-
CASSPRGTGLAGRGHEQYF
TGTGCCAGCAGTCCTAGGGGCACGGGACTAGCGGGACGGGGCCACGAGCAGTACTTC
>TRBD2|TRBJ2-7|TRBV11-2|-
CASSTGGGITYEQYF
TGTGCCAGCAGCACGGGGGGAGGTATCACCTACGAGCAGTACTTC
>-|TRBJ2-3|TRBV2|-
CASSLNRGSTDTQYF
TGTGCCAGCAGTTTAAATCGGGGTAGCACAGATACGCAGTATTTT
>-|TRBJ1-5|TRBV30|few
CAWSVPQGNQPQHF
TGTGCCTGGAGTGTACCACAGGGAAATCAGCCCCAGCATTTT
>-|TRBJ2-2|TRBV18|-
CASSPPYPGGAGELFF
TGTGCCAGCTCACCACCATATCCGGGCGGGGCCGGGGAGCTGTTTTTT
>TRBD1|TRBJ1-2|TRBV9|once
CASSVNVLGTGDVYGYTF
TGTGCCAGCAGCGTAAACGTGTTGGGGACAGGGGACGTCTATGGCTACACCTTC
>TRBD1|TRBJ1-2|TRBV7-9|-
CASSPDRVIDGYTF
TGTGCCAGCAGCCCTGACAGGGTTATTGATGGCTACACCTTC
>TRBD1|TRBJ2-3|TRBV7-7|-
CASSFGTGHTDTQYF
TGTGCTAGCAGCTTCGGGACAGGGCACACAGATACGCAGTATTTT
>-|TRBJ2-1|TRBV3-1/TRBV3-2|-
CASSLIPGLVNEQFF
TGTGCCAGCAGTCTTATACCGGGACTCGTCAATGAGCAGTTCTTC
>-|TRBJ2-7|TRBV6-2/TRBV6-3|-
CASSSGDSGEQYF
TGTGCCAGCAGTTCGGGGGATTCTGGGGAGCAGTACTTC
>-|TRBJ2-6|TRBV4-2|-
CASSQVSRDTRSSGANVLTF
TGTGCCAGCAGCCAAGTCAGCCGGGACACCCGCAGCTCTGGGGCCAACGTCCTGACTTTC
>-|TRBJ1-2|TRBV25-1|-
CASSEPGTTYGYTF
TGTGCCAGCAGTGAACCCGGGACAACCTATGGCTACACCTTC
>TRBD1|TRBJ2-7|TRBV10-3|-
CAIVAGQGHYEQYF
TGTGCCATCGTGGCGGGACAGGGGCATTACGAGCAGTACTTC
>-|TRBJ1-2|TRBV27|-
CASRMSGEGYGYTF
TGTGCCAGCAGGATGTCAGGGGAGGGCTATGGCTACACCTTC
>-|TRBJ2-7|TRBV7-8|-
CASSLVVMGTTNYEQYF
TGTGCCAGCAGCTTAGTTGTTATGGGCACGACGAACTACGAGCAGTACTTC
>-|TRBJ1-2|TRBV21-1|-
CASSKGGRVLDYGYTF
TGTGCCAGCAGCAAAGGAGGCAGGGTGTTGGACTATGGCTACACCTTC
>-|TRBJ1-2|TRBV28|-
CASSSGNYGYTF
TGTGCCAGCAGTTCAGGGAACTATGGCTACACCTTC
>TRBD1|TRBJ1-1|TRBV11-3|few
CASSPRAGGNTEAFF
TGTGCCAGCAGCCCGAGGGCAGGGGGGAACACTGAAGCTTTCTTT
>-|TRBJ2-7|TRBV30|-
CAWSGGGTYEQYF
TGTGCCTGGAGTGGCGGGGGCACCTACGAGCAGTACTTC
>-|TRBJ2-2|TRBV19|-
CASSPGTRSTGELFF
TGTGCCAGTTCACCCGGGACTCGGAGCACCGGGGAGCTGTTTTTT
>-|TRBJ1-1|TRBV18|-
CASSPTGPLATEAFF
TGTGCCAGCTCACCGACAGGACCCTTGGCCACTGAAGCTTTCTTT
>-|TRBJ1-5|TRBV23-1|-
CASSQSGGNQPQHF
TGCGCCAGCAGTCAATCGGGCGGCAATCAGCCCCAGCATTTT
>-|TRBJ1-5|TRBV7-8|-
CASSQGGAIGGNQPQHF
TGTGCCAGCAGCCAGGGAGGGGCTATCGGCGGCAATCAGCCCCAGCATTTT
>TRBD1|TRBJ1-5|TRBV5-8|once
CASSLGTGGGNQPQHF
TGTGCCAGCAGCCTTGGGACAGGGGGCGGCAATCAGCCCCAGCATTTT
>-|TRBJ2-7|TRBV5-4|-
CASSFGRGDEQYF
TGTGCCAGCAGCTTCGGGAGAGGGGACGAGCAGTACTTC